This T cell receptor beta chain was recorded in a study of identical twins (dated by TCRdb to 2016 to 2018). For context, the study as a whole: The study deep-sequenced TCR alpha and beta repertoires from monozygotic twins, unrelated adults of various ages and cord blood to test whether fetal clonotypes persist. Replicate twin experiments were performed at different times using different library preparation protocols to rule out contamination.

The CDR3 goes from the cysteine to the phenylalanine over 15 residues. Here the CDR3 DNA is all that survives: 45 bases in frame from base 1. CDR1 and CDR2 are drawn from the germline V gene: LGHNA, YNFKEQ. Trimming leaves V shorter by 2 bases and J shorter by 9 bases, with the junction holding 6 bases beyond the gene matches. Overall study outcomes, separate from this receptor: Abundant cord blood beta clonotypes had fewer insertions, young adult naive repertoires showed a similar but weaker trend, and memory repertoires showed no such trend. Invariant T cells such as MAIT and iNKT could partly confound zero-insertion analyses, although diverse VJ usage argued against such confounding for most clonotypes. Compared with coincidental sharing between unrelated individuals, out-of-frame TCR alpha sequences shared between twins showed an excess of sequences with low generation probability. Out-of-frame TCR alpha sharing in monozygotic twins was systematically underestimated by recombination models, whereas sharing between unrelated individuals was in agreement with the recombination models. Conclusions relied on cross-sectional statistical analysis, since the same donors could not be followed over many years. The excess sharing between twins in beta out-of-frame sequences was weaker because fewer shared sequences reduced the signal-to-noise ratio.

Libraries came from 5' RACE. Sequencing relied on an Illumina HiSeq 2000. A universal primer binding site was introduced by template switching, and a unique molecular identifier was present in the final cDNA, enabling accurate counting of TCR cDNA molecules. Specific primers in the conserved constant-segment region were used to synthesize first-strand cDNA for TCR alpha and beta chains. To control for contamination, every cDNA library carried two barcodes: a SMART-Mk sample barcode plus Illumina barcodes. TruSeq adapter sequences, together with Illumina sample barcodes, were added in two successive PCR steps. Sequencing of the TCR alpha and beta cDNA libraries was done on the Illumina HiSeq platform using custom primers. Per the original workflow: Unique molecular identifiers were extracted from raw reads with MiGEC, and CDR3 positions were determined with MiXCR. Recombination models were inferred per individual with the repgenHMM and IGoR tools using an EM algorithm. The tcR package in R was used for shared clonotype analysis, with sharing normalized by the product of cloneset sizes. To study raw recombination without the effects of thymic and clonal selection, out-of-frame nonproductive sequences were analyzed. The raw public reads went through TCRdb reprocessing: fastp at Q25, MiXCR clone calling, in-frame beta chains kept. CDR3 protein duplicates are merged, each entry listing the most common genes and DNA. TCRdb, rather than the study authors, made the V and J calls. The sample yields roughly 710,000 distinct CDR3 sequences; over 5% were counted once. Of the sample, around 1.7% is held by the ten largest clones.

Every donor was a healthy Caucasian. Three unrelated non-twin adults were additionally sequenced: a male aged 18 to 30, a male aged 50 to 60 and a female aged 50 to 60. Miltenyi CD45RO+ enrichment and human naive T-cell isolation kits were used to isolate memory (CD45RO+) and naive T cells from PBMC. This clonotype was found many times. Its antigen remains unidentified. There are no base qualities to consult, and no much larger clone falls within one base. The clonotype comes from a man between 18 and 35 years old in good health. Sequencing input: naive T cells sorted from blood. Interpreted using the paper, the cell subset or site label stands for: cells isolated with a human naive T-cell isolation kit. The chain was built from TRBV4-2 and TRBJ2-1, and TRBD2 matches 11 of the central bases. The CDR3 loop reads CASSQHSGREGEQFF. The DNA sequence is as follows: TGTGCCAGCAGCCAACATAGCGGGAGGGAAGGTGAGCAGTTCTTC.